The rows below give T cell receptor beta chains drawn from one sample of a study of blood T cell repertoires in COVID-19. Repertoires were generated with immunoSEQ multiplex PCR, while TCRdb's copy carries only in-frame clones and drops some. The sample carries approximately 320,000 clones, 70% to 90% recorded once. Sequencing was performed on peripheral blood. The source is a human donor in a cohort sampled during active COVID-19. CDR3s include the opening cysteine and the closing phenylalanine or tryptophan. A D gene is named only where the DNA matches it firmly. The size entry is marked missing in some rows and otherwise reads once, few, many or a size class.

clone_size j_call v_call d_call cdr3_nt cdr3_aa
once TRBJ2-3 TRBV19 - TGTGCCACCTGCAGCGGATCGTCGAATACGCAGTATTTT CATCSGSSNTQYF
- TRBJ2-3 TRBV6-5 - TGTGCCAGCAGTTACTCCGGGATCTCGACAGATACGCAGTATTTT CASSYSGISTDTQYF
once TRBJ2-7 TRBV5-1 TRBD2 TGCGCCAGCAGCTCGTCGGGGGGGCTTTACGAGCAGTACTTC CASSSSGGLYEQYF
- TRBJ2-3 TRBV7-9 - TGTGCCAGCAGCCTAAAGCTGGATACGCAGTATTTT CASSLKLDTQYF
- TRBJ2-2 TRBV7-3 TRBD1 TGTGCCACCCGGGACAGGGCGAACACCGGGGAGCTGTTTTTT CATRDRANTGELFF
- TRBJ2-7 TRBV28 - TGTGCCAGCAATTTTATGGCAGGGAAGGACGAGCAGTACTTC CASNFMAGKDEQYF
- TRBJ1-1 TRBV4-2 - TGTGCCAGCAGCCAAGATTTGATAGGACAGAGATTCACTGAAGCTTTCTTT CASSQDLIGQRFTEAFF
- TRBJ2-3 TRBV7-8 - TGTGCCAGCAGACAGGTGGGCACTTACACAGATACGCAGTATTTT CASRQVGTYTDTQYF
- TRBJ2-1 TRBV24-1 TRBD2 TGTGCCACCAGCCCACTAGCGGGGGGAATCAATGAGCAGTTCTTC CATSPLAGGINEQFF
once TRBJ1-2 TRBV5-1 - TGCGCCAGCAGAGCGTTGATAGATAACTATGGCTACACCTTC CASRALIDNYGYTF
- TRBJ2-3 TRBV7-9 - TGTGCCAGCAGCAACCTGCGGGATACGCAGTATTTT CASSNLRDTQYF
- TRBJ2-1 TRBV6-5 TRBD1 TGTGCCAGCAGGGGCCCCGGGACAGGATACAATGAGCAGTTCTTC CASRGPGTGYNEQFF
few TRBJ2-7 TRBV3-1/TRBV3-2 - TGTGCCAGCAGCCCGGGAGTTGGAAGGGTGTACCTCTACGAGCAGTACTTC CASSPGVGRVYLYEQYF
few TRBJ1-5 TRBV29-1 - TGCAGCGCTCGGACAGCGGATCAGCCCCAGCATTTT CSARTADQPQHF
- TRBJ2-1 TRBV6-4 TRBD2 TGTGCCAGCAGCCGACTAGCGGGCTACAATGAGCAGTTCTTC CASSRLAGYNEQFF
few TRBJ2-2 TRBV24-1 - TGTGCCACCAGTGGCGCCCTCGGGGCGAACACCGGGGAGCTGTTTTTT CATSGALGANTGELFF
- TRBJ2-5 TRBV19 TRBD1 TGTGCCAGTAGTAAAAGACAGGGGGGGGAAGAGACCCAGTACTTC CASSKRQGGEETQYF
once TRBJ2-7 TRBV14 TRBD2 TGTGCCAGCAGCCAAGGGGGACTAGCCCTCGGGCAGTACTTC CASSQGGLALGQYF
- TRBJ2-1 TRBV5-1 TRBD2 TGCGCCAGCAGCTTGCTACTAGCGGGGGGCGATGAGCAGTTCTTC CASSLLLAGGDEQFF
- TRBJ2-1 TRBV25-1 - TGTGCCAGCAGTGTAGGGGTGTACAATGAGCAGTTCTTC CASSVGVYNEQFF
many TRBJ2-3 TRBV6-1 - TGTGCCAGCAGTGAAAACTATTTAGGGCAGTATTTT CASSENYLGQYF
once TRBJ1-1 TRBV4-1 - TGCGCCAGCAGCCAAGTTGAGCTTGAAAAAGCTTTCTTT CASSQVELEKAFF
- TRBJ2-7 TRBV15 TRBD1 TGTGCCACCAGCTACGGGACCTTGGGGACAGGGAAAGGAGAGCAGTACTTC CATSYGTLGTGKGEQYF
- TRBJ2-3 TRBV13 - TGTGCCAGCAGCTTTTGGAGCAGAAGGAACACAGATACGCAGTATTTT CASSFWSRRNTDTQYF
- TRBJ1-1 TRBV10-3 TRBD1 TGTGCCATCAGTGGGACAGGGGAAGACACTGAAGCTTTCTTT CAISGTGEDTEAFF
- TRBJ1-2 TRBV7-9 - TGTGCCAGCAGCTTAGCGGCGGCTAACTATGGCTACACCTTC CASSLAAANYGYTF
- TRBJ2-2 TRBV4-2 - TGTGCCAGCAGCCAAGGAGACTTGAACACCGGGGAGCTGTTTTTT CASSQGDLNTGELFF
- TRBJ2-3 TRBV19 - TGTGCCAGTAGACCCCCGTTTGGGGGCGCCGATCACACAGATACGCAGTATTTT CASRPPFGGADHTDTQYF
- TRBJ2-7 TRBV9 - TGTGCCAGCAGCGTAGTTGGAGAGGGCTACTACGAGCAGTACTTC CASSVVGEGYYEQYF
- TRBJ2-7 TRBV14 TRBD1 TGTGCCAGCAGCCTAAATACAGGGGGCGAGCAGTACTTC CASSLNTGGEQYF
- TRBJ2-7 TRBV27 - TGTGCCAGCAGTTCTACCTACGAGCAGTACTTC CASSSTYEQYF
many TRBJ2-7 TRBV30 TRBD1 TGTGCCTGGCAAATCGGACAGGGGCTAGGGGAGCAGTACTTC CAWQIGQGLGEQYF
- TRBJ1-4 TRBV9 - TGTGCCAGCAGCGCCGCGTCTTTGCATAATAATGAAAAACTGTTTTTT CASSAASLHNNEKLFF